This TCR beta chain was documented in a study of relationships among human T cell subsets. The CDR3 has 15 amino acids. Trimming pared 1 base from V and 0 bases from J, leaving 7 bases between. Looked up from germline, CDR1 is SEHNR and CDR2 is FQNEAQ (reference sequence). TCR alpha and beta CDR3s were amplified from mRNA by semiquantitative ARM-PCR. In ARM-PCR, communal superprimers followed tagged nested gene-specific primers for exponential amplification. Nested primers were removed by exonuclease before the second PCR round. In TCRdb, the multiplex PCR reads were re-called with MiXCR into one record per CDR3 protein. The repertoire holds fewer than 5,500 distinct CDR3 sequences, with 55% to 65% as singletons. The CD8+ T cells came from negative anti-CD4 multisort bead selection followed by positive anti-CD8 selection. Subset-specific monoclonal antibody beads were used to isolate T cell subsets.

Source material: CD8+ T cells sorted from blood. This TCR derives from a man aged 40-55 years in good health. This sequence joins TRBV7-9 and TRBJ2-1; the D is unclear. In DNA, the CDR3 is TGTGCCAGCAGCTTAGAATTTAGCTCCTACAATGAGCAGTTCTTC. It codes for CASSLEFSSYNEQFF.